The sequence of this T cell receptor beta chain was determined in a study of cytomegalovirus exposure and HLA in healthy donors (dated by TCRdb to 2016 to 2017). A note on the overall study: According to an earlier analysis of a few hundred of the donors, roughly 180 million T cells yielded 90 million to 140 million unique TCR beta sequences and about 300 Gb of sequence data. All discovery cohort repertoires had been generated on a single sequencing platform. HLA typing covered class I and class II loci at four-digit resolution. The study combined high-throughput TCR immunosequencing, statistical association of individual TCRs with disease status, and machine learning to predict cytomegalovirus infection status. The study was designed to test whether signatures of past pathogen exposure could be identified by cataloging public T cell receptors. Rather than using new phenotypic data, the later analysis identified candidate immune exposures from TCR beta sequences and from how often those sequences occurred across donors. A later genetic analysis took genome-wide SNP genotypes for about 55% of the roughly 700 donors and used that subset as a discovery cohort. The T cell repertoires of under 700 subjects were profiled by immunosequencing and related to cytomegalovirus serostatus. Typing coverage varied by locus: roughly 620-640 donors for A, B, C, DRB1 and DQB1; about 520 for DQA1; some 610 for DPA1; 450 to 480 for DPB1. In addition to the first cohort of several hundred subjects, a separate validation cohort of about 120 different subjects was used. An earlier analysis of roughly 600 of the donors used high-throughput TCR beta sequencing to judge whether each TCR beta V gene segment behaved as functional or pseudogenic. Alongside the repertoire data, information on donor age, sex, ethnicity and CMV serostatus was compiled. To study patterns of TCR occurrence, a later analysis re-analyzed previously published TCR beta repertoires from several hundred donors and added high-resolution HLA genotyping. On average, roughly 250,000 unique TCR beta nucleotide sequences were sequenced per donor among about 400 genotyped donors of the cohort, with approximately 18% of those sequences being non-productive. Of the 398 genotyped donors, around 81% fell in the genetic ancestry cluster associated with self-reported Caucasian donors. Four or five DR-DQ haplotypes were handled as single units for association and clustering because linkage in the cohort was strong. An early release that covered fewer than 750 HLA-typed donors contained about 300 gigabases of sequencing data and tens of millions of unique TCR sequences. The paper as a whole reports these results and caveats: Strong co-occurrence of HLA alleles, especially DR and DQ, made assigning TCR associations to individual alleles difficult. Linkage disequilibrium might explain the correlated functional status among segregating V segments, but an unknown experimental factor could not be excluded. Cytomegalovirus status was reported to be diagnosed by the classifier with high specificity and sensitivity in both the original and validation cohorts. A later analysis found that most CMV-associated TCR beta chains appeared HLA-restricted, with HLA associations seemingly driven largely by CMV exposure. In vitro tests confirmed that a few of the cytomegalovirus-associated TCR beta chains recognize cytomegalovirus antigens. At a false discovery rate of 0.05, a later analysis linked around 15,000 TCR beta sequences to specific HLA alleles. A later genetic analysis associated a missense DCLRE1C variant with V-gene and J-gene trimming of TCR beta chains, and an independent cohort replicated the association. CMV serostatus was the only immune exposure information available for the cohort. While some public TCRs were present in many individuals, most TCR sequences turned up only very rarely across donors. A later analysis found that HLA-associated TCR beta chains were more clonally expanded and had lower generation probabilities than equally common non-associated chains. A cluster of highly shared sequence variants was judged likely to be a technical artifact of the sequencing pipeline. A total of 150 to 200 TCR beta chains were listed by the study as associated with cytomegalovirus. Only TCR beta chains were sequenced in this cohort, and the absence of alpha or paired-chain data limited detectable features. According to a later analysis, parvovirus B19, influenza, CMV and Epstein-Barr virus appeared linked to several top co-occurrence clusters. A further reported finding was that TCR beta sequences accurately predicted the HLA-A and HLA-B alleles for most subjects in the first cohort. According to a later analysis, TCR association rates differed among HLA loci, with DRB1 alleles showing the most associated TCRs and HLA-C alleles showing the fewest. Because counts were too low, 15 to 20 rarely observed V segments, including chromosome 9 orphons, were left out of the earlier analysis of over 550 of the donors. In an earlier analysis of around 600 of the donors, most TCR beta V segments appeared in productive rearrangements about 87% or about 30% of the time, broadly matching IMGT annotations. It was suggested by the authors that the approach could potentially be generalized to other disease states and immunological phenotypes. Compared with the approximately 670-donor mean, donors in an Asian-associated ancestry cluster had fewer N-insertions in productive TCRs, according to a later genetic analysis. Because some donors lacked HLA typing at each locus, the association tests relied only on the typed subset. Some IMGT-functional V segments, including TRBV6-2 and TRBV6-3, could not be distinguished by the 87-base-pair reads and were therefore excluded. The presence/absence analyses assumed that sequencing depth was roughly uniform across donors, and that assumption may not be true.

This clone was seen a handful of times. The clone's antigen remains unknown. The record has no base qualities; no much larger clone is one base away. The cohort consisted of 600 or so healthy bone marrow donors. At the time of sampling, all cohort members were nominally healthy, though unrecorded immune exposures were likely present. The donor was CMV seronegative and was included in the group of 352 seronegative cohort members. Each donor provided a peripheral blood sample, and peripheral blood mononuclear cells were used for TCR beta sequencing. Genomic DNA extraction from the blood cell samples was performed with the Qiagen DNeasy Blood Extraction Kit. In the germline V gene, CDR1 corresponds to MRHNA and CDR2 to SNTAGT. V loses 3 bases, J loses 4 bases, and the germline ends lie 6 bases apart. Reading from cysteine to phenylalanine, the CDR3 counts 13 amino acids. The DNA shown is the 39-base CDR3, in frame from base 1.

The method was the immunoSEQ multiplex PCR assay. For the multiplex PCR, a mixture combining 60 forward primers for TCR Vbeta segments and 13 reverse primers for TCR Jbeta segments was used. The CDR3 region of rearranged TCR beta genes was amplified from genomic DNA by a multiplex PCR assay. Amplified TCR beta libraries were sequenced as 87-base-pair reads on the Illumina HiSeq System. For the original study's pipeline: Across the roughly 640 repertoires, a later analysis counted tens of millions of unique TCR beta chains, 9 million to 14 million of which were shared by at least two donors. Raw reads were error-corrected and collapsed into unique sequences with a nearest-neighbor algorithm that merged closely related sequences to remove PCR and sequencing errors. Alignment of CDR3 sequences to IMGT reference sequences was used to assign V, D and J gene segments. Each retained sequence needed at least a six-nucleotide match to both a V gene segment and a J gene segment. Rearrangements were classified as productive when the CDR3 lacked stop codons and remained in frame with V and J, and all other rearrangements were classified as non-productive. CDR3 was defined according to IMGT convention as the region running from the second conserved V-encoded cysteine to the conserved J-encoded phenylalanine. Sequences without an unambiguous match to a single V gene segment were excluded from the earlier analysis of 587 of the donors. In an earlier analysis of a few hundred of the donors, a V segment was called functional when productive rearrangements were above 56.7%, and segregating when the standard deviation between donors exceeded 5%. A statistical classification framework was developed to diagnose cytomegalovirus status using the catalog of TCR beta chain sequences. In a later analysis, TCR nucleotide sequences were compared against IMGT/GENE-DB human TR gene sequences so that V and J genes could be assigned. In a later analysis, CDR3 sequences and most-parsimonious VDJ recombination scenarios were assigned using the TCRdist pipeline. In a later analysis, each TCR beta chain was defined by its CDR3 amino acid sequence together with its V-gene family, and reads without a unique V-gene family were excluded. In a later analysis, fewer than 650 highly shared, low-generation-probability nucleotide sequences were removed to address suspected cross-contamination and a sequencing artifact. In a later analysis, a clonal expansion index was calculated for each public chain from normalized within-repertoire ranks of inferred template counts. Generation probabilities in a later analysis came from a VDJ recombination model fitted to out-of-frame rearrangements, and those results were checked against IGoR. Hypergeometric tests were used in a later analysis to score TCR-TCR, TCR-HLA and TCR-CMV co-occurrence, with a repertoire-size bias correction applied to the TCR pairs. False discovery rates were estimated in a later analysis by permuting HLA or CMV assignments 20 times. In a later analysis, co-occurring TCRs were grouped using DBSCAN, with TCRdist sequence similarity added in when clustering inside HLA-allele-positive subsets. For co-occurrence clustering, repertoires with fewer than 30,000 or more than 120,000 public chains were excluded, along with about five repertoires with anomalous nucleotide sharing. TCRdb took over this immuneACCESS table, retaining in-frame rearrangements with V and J assigned. Such tables are incomplete; in checked studies, under half of the missing clones stem from an unresolved V gene, and the remainder is unexplained. That table is the source of V, J and clone size, and D and trimming were worked out from the DNA. A total of some 160,000 clones appear in this sample, around 77% of them only once. The ten largest make up around 2.5% of the sample.

Sample: PBMCs. This sequence originates from a man in his sixties in good health and CMV-seronegative. The chain was built from TRBV6-4 and TRBJ2-2; TRBD1 is a weak D gene call, 6 bases matching. The sequenced DNA is TGTGCCAGCAGTGAGGGGGCCACCGGGGAGCTGTTTTTT. It specifies CASSEGATGELFF.